The 3 T cell receptor beta chains given below trace back to one sample, sequenced in a study of shared T cell receptors in the human thymus. TCRdb's copy holds only in-frame clones and misses some; the assay was immunoSEQ multiplex PCR. The data show about 380,000 clones, over 90% seen once. The sequencing input was thymocytes. The receptors come from a human donor.

This rearrangement joins TRBV30 to TRBJ2-3, with a weak D call TRBD1 (5 bases). The CDR3 length is 14 residues. Trimming shortened V by 1 base and J by 0 bases, and 8 bases separated the two germline ends. Germline assignment: CDR1 GTSNPN and CDR2 SVGIG (reference sequence). The CDR3 loop is CAWSETESTDTQYF. CDR3 nucleotide sequence: TGTGCCTGGAGTGAGACAGAGAGCACAGATACGCAGTATTTT.

The V call is TRBV19, the J call TRBJ1-2; D is uncertain. The CDR3 consists of 13 residues. CDR1 is LNHDA, CDR2 SQIVND, per germline (reference sequence). Deletions cut 1 base from V and 2 bases from J, with 5 bases between. Here the CDR3 reads CASSIGSNYGYTF. The CDR3, as DNA: TGTGCCAGTAGTATAGGCAGCAACTATGGCTACACCTTC.

V is TRBV14 and J is TRBJ2-3, with D unresolved. The germline V and J ends were trimmed by 8 bases and 1 base, with 19 bases remaining between them. This CDR3 spans 16 amino acids. CDR1 and CDR2 from the germline V gene are SGHDN and FVKESK. CDR3 protein: CASSKGQARGTDTQYF. CDR3 nucleotide sequence: TGTGCCAGCTCCAAAGGTCAAGCACGGGGCACAGATACGCAGTATTTT. Full variable domain (remainder filled in from reference TRBV14 and TRBJ2-3): EAGVTQFPSHSVIEKGQTVTLRCDPISGHDNLYWYRRVMGKEIKFLLHFVKESKQDESGMPNNRFLAERTGGTYSTLKVQPAELEDSGVYFCASSKGQARGTDTQYFGPGTRLTVL.